A selection of T cell receptor beta chains follows, all from one sample in a study of blood T cell repertoires in COVID-19. Assay used: immunoSEQ multiplex PCR; TCRdb lists only in-frame clones, some missing. Among 85,000 to 100,000 clones, around 83% were seen once, and the ten largest hold around 13%. The sample was peripheral blood. These receptors were collected from a woman aged 60 to 75 in a cohort sampled during active or convalescent COVID-19. Both conserved end residues are part of each CDR3. The order of the fields is clone size, D gene, V gene, J gene, CDR3 protein, CDR3 DNA. A D gene is named only where the DNA matches it firmly. The listing skips clone size in some rows; elsewhere it reads once, few, many or a size class.

>once|TRBD2|TRBV19|TRBJ2-7
CASSIATSGTSSYEQYF
TGTGCCAGTAGTATAGCAACCTCCGGGACTAGCAGCTACGAGCAGTACTTC
>.|.|TRBV18|TRBJ1-2
CASSPLATSSGSYLDGYTF
TGTGCCAGCTCACCGCTTGCCACCTCGAGCGGCAGCTATTTGGATGGCTACACCTTC
>.|.|TRBV3-1/TRBV3-2|TRBJ2-7
CASSQSVVQYF
TGTGCCAGCAGCCAGTCGGTGGTGCAGTACTTC
>.|.|TRBV5-5|TRBJ2-7
CASSLVSGEQYF
TGTGCCAGCAGCCTTGTGAGTGGCGAGCAGTACTTC
>.|.|TRBV6-6|TRBJ1-2
CASSYGPSYTF
TGTGCCAGCAGTTACGGTCCTAGCTACACCTTC
>.|TRBD1|TRBV7-3|TRBJ1-2
CASSLGQGEGYTF
TGTGCCAGCAGCCTGGGACAGGGAGAAGGCTACACCTTC
>few|.|TRBV5-1|TRBJ1-5
CASRKDTYSNQPQHF
TGCGCCAGCAGAAAGGACACCTATAGCAATCAGCCCCAGCATTTT
>.|.|TRBV6-5|TRBJ1-1
CASSYGDRNTEAFF
TGTGCCAGCAGTTACGGCGACAGGAACACTGAAGCTTTCTTT
>.|TRBD1|TRBV4-1|TRBJ2-7
CASSQDRAGGYEQYF
TGCGCCAGCAGCCAAGATCGGGCAGGGGGCTACGAGCAGTACTTC
>.|.|TRBV9|TRBJ1-5
CASSVDSGPYQPQHF
TGTGCCAGCAGCGTAGATTCGGGTCCATATCAGCCCCAGCATTTT
>once|.|TRBV3-1/TRBV3-2|TRBJ2-7
CASSQDLGRGSYEQYF
TGTGCCAGCAGCCAAGATCTCGGGCGGGGCTCCTACGAGCAGTACTTC
>.|TRBD1|TRBV28|TRBJ1-4
CASRQGAGKLFF
TGTGCCAGCCGACAGGGTGCTGGAAAACTGTTTTTT
>.|.|TRBV6-8|TRBJ2-3
CASSSTNTDNTDTQYF
TGTGCCAGCAGTTCTACTAACACGGACAACACAGATACGCAGTATTTT
>.|TRBD1|TRBV7-9|TRBJ1-3
CASSPDRVDTIYF
TGTGCCAGCAGCCCCGACAGGGTTGACACCATATATTTT
>.|.|TRBV10-3|TRBJ1-4
CAISGTDNEKLFF
TGTGCCATCAGTGGGACAGATAATGAAAAACTGTTTTTT
>.|.|TRBV7-9|TRBJ2-2
CAGEHAGGRNTGELFF
TGTGCCGGGGAACATGCCGGGGGGCGGAACACCGGGGAGCTGTTTTTT
>.|.|TRBV19|TRBJ1-2
CASSAGRRGKGYTF
TGTGCCAGTAGTGCGGGGCGGCGGGGAAAGGGCTACACCTTC
>few|TRBD1|TRBV5-1|TRBJ1-6
CASNPGQNNSPLHF
TGCGCCAGCAACCCGGGACAGAATAATTCACCCCTCCACTTT
>.|.|TRBV2|TRBJ2-1
CASSVSGSTERKQFF
TGTGCCAGCAGTGTTTCAGGGTCCACCGAGCGCAAGCAGTTCTTC
>.|.|TRBV6-5|TRBJ1-1
CASSYGRTGNGEAFF
TGTGCCAGCAGTTACGGGAGGACGGGGAACGGGGAAGCTTTCTTT